This T cell receptor (beta chain) was identified in a study of tumor T cells in aggressive B-cell lymphoma. Clones were sequenced by immunoSEQ multiplex PCR, and TCRdb holds only the in-frame ones, with some missing. The sample comprises some 5,700 clones, 82% of which are singletons, and approximately 3% rests with the top ten. The CDR3 runs 16 residues. Germline V gene data show CDR1 as MGHRA and CDR2 as YSYEKL. The V gene lost 4 bases and the J gene lost 1 base, with 15 bases spanning the gap. The receptor was derived from an adult with diffuse large B cell lymphoma. The sample was tumor tissue. J is TRBJ2-3 and V is TRBV4-1, with TRBD1 as a possible D gene (6 bases). The CDR3 region has the DNA TGCGCCAGCAGCCTTACAGGGTTGTTGGGCACAGATACGCAGTATTTT. Its protein is CASSLTGLLGTDTQYF.